Listed here are 5 T cell receptor beta chains from one sample, sequenced in a study of identifying expanded T cells in peripheral blood. The protocol was immunoSEQ multiplex PCR, while the TCRdb copy is restricted to in-frame clones and leaves out a portion. The table includes some 96,000 clones, approximately 88% detected once. Sequenced sample: blood. The receptors stem from a person between 18 and 75 years old in good health.

For this clone: Other DNA sequences in the sample encode the same CDR3. This CDR3 reads CASSPGQNTEAFF. The CDR3 coding sequence is TGCGCCAGCAGCCCCGGACAGAACACTGAAGCTTTCTTT. The rearrangement joins TRBV5-1 to TRBJ1-1, with D perhaps matching TRBD1 (5 bases). V lost 4 bases and J lost 1, with 8 bases in between. Germline assignment: CDR1 SGHRS and CDR2 YFSETQ. This CDR3 is 13 amino acids long.

This chain connects TRBV7-2 to TRBJ1-1; no definite D call. Germline V gives CDR1 SGHTA, CDR2 FQGNSA. This CDR3 comprises 11 residues. With 5 bases removed from V and 3 bases from J, the gap between germline ends came to 4 bases. CDR3 in amino acids: CASSRYTEAFF. DNA for the CDR3: TGTGCCAGCAGCCGCTACACTGAAGCTTTCTTT.

J is TRBJ1-1 and V is TRBV30, with D uncertain. Trimming cost V 4 bases and J 4 bases, with 10 bases left between them. In germline, CDR1 is GTSNPN, CDR2 SVGIG (reference sequence). The CDR3 sequence is 12 residues long. The CDR3 is CAWTPGSTEAFF. The DNA for the CDR3 is TGTGCCTGGACACCGGGGAGCACTGAAGCTTTCTTT.

The genes are TRBV19 and TRBJ1-1; D unclear. From germline, CDR1 is LNHDA and CDR2 SQIVND (reference sequence). This CDR3 has 12 residues. The V end was cut by 4 bases, the J end by 6 bases, with 9 bases between. This CDR3 is CASSSWRAEAFF. The CDR3 region has the DNA TGTGCCAGTAGTAGTTGGAGGGCTGAAGCTTTCTTT. The full variable domain, completed using reference TRBV19 and TRBJ1-1, is DGGITQSPKYLFRKEGQNVTLSCEQNLNHDAMYWYRQDPGQGLRLIYYSQIVNDFQKGDIAEGYSVSREKKESFPLTVTSAQKNPTAFYLCASSSWRAEAFFGQGTRLTVV.

This sequence joins TRBV5-1 and TRBJ2-7, with D possibly matching TRBD2 (7 bases). Germline loops: CDR1 SGHRS, CDR2 YFSETQ. The CDR3 is made up of 15 amino acids. The V and J ends lost 4 bases and 0 bases respectively, with 14 bases between them. The CDR3 DNA sequence: TGCGCCAGCAGCGAGGGGGGGGCGAGCTCCTACGAGCAGTACTTC. As protein: CASSEGGASSYEQYF.